This TCR beta chain originates from a study of cytomegalovirus exposure and HLA in healthy donors. Germline-derived CDR1 and CDR2 are SGHRS and YFSETQ. V shed 5 bases and J 3 bases; nucleotides not matched to a gene: 7. The length of the CDR3 is 14 residues. A remark on this clone: As yet, its antigen is unknown.

It was with 60 Vbeta and 13 Jbeta primers that the PCR ran. Sequenced by immunoSEQ multiplex PCR; TCRdb stores in-frame clones only, minus some. The profile shows a few hundred thousand clones, 70% to 80% of them singletons. Study-wide findings and caveats: The analysis excluded some indistinguishable V segments, including TRBV6-2 and TRBV6-3. Earlier analysis found most TCR beta V segments productive about 87% or about 30% of the time. In a later analysis, TCR beta V- and J-gene trimming showed a link to a missense DCLRE1C variant. An analysis that was carried out later associated 15,000 to 20,000 TCR beta sequences with HLA alleles at 0.05 false discovery rate.

Input material: PBMCs. The V call is TRBV5-1, the J call TRBJ2-7; 8 bases are shared with TRBD2. This TCR came from a woman in her sixties or seventies in good health and CMV-seropositive. CDR3 in DNA: TGCGCCAGCAGTCCGGGGGGGGCGAACTACGAGCAGTACTTC. As protein: CASSPGGANYEQYF.